This T cell receptor (beta chain) is from a study of T-cell reconstitution after alpha-beta-depleted transplantation in children. Unique molecular identifiers were used in preparing the TCRbeta library. TCRdb recomputed calls from the PCR reads with MiXCR, one row per CDR3 protein. There are about 420,000 distinct CDR3 sequences in the sample; under 13% occur only once, and roughly 5.1% lies in the top ten. The CDR3 is made up of 12 amino acids. Trimming shortened V by 2 bases and J by 9 bases, and 8 bases separated the two germline ends. The germline gives CDR1 MNHEY, CDR2 SMNVEV (reference sequence). In this sample, this clonotype turned up a few times.

This material consisted of PBMCs from the stem cell graft donor, taken from the stem cell graft. The TCR was taken from a human donor who donated a stem cell graft to a child with acute myeloid leukemia. This chain joins TRBV27 and TRBJ2-4; tentatively, D is TRBD2 (5 bases). The CDR3 bases are TGTGCCAGCAGTTTAAACGGGGTCATTCAGTACTTC. Translation gives CASSLNGVIQYF.